These 25 T cell receptor beta chains share one sample of origin, sequenced in a study of blood T cell repertoires in COVID-19. Clones were sequenced by immunoSEQ multiplex PCR, and TCRdb holds only the in-frame ones, with some missing. The sample contains roughly 110,000 clones, about nine tenths of which appear only once. The sample taken for sequencing was peripheral blood. All receptors derive from a man aged 50 or older with active or convalescent COVID-19.

This clone occurred once. The chain uses TRBV21-1 and TRBJ2-7; TRBD1 was called by the table and not checked on the DNA. TRBV21-1 is listed as a pseudogene. The CDR3 has 16 residues. CDR3 sequence: CASSKVREQGAYEQYF. DNA for the CDR3: TGTGCCAGCAGCAAAGTTAGAGAACAGGGGGCCTACGAGCAGTACTTC.

The CDR3 spells CASSIPTGELFF. CDR3 DNA: TGTGCCAGCAGTATCCCAACCGGGGAGCTGTTTTTT. The rearrangement links TRBV27 to TRBJ2-2; no firm D call. Per the germline V gene, CDR1 is MNHEY and CDR2 is SMNVEV (reference sequence). Trimming removed 5 bases from V and 5 bases from J, with 6 bases in between. CDR3 length: 12 amino acids.

This chain joins TRBV7-8 and TRBJ2-5, with 7 positions matching TRBD2. Germline V lookup: CDR1 SGHVS, CDR2 FQNEAQ. V gave up 2 bases and J gave up 1 base; unmatched junction bases: 7. The CDR3 is 16 amino acids. CDR3 region: CASSLKFGGGQETQYF. The DNA of the CDR3 is TGTGCCAGCAGCTTAAAGTTTGGCGGGGGCCAAGAGACCCAGTACTTC.

The V gene is TRBV6-5, the J gene TRBJ1-4; TRBD1 agrees at 8 bases. The V segment lost 8 bases and the J segment 6 bases; nucleotides outside the gene matches: 5. The CDR3 covers 13 residues. CDR1 and CDR2 (germline): MNHEY, SVGAGI. The DNA of the CDR3 is TGTGCCAGCGGCGGACAGGGTTATGAAAAACTGTTTTTT. Translation gives CASGGQGYEKLFF.

This clone was recorded once. The chain couples TRBV28 to TRBJ1-2; perhaps TRBD1 as D (5 bases). Germline V gene data show CDR1 as MDHEN and CDR2 as SYDVKM. The CDR3 contains 14 residues. Trimming cost V 2 bases and J 4 bases, with 11 bases left between them. Here the CDR3 reads CASSLVQGSYGYTF. The CDR3 region has the DNA TGTGCCAGCAGTTTAGTCCAGGGATCCTATGGCTACACCTTC.

This clone was found once. The gene calls are TRBV10-1 and TRBJ1-2, with D unresolved. Germline assignment: CDR1 WNHNN and CDR2 SYGVQD (reference sequence). The CDR3 totals 13 residues. Deletions cut 2 bases from V and 4 bases from J, with 8 bases between. The CDR3 region has the DNA TGCGCCAGCAGTGAGAGGGAGAGCTATGGCTACACCTTC. Translation gives CASSERESYGYTF.

V and J are TRBV30 and TRBJ2-1, with D maybe TRBD2 (6 bases). V lost 0 bases and J lost 4, with 13 bases in between. The germline V gene has CDR1 GTSNPN and CDR2 SVGIG (reference sequence). This CDR3 region has 15 residues. CDR3 in DNA: TGTGCCTGGAGTGTAACCGGGAGACGGTACAATGAGCAGTTCTTC. Translating it yields CAWSVTGRRYNEQFF. The full variable domain, completed using reference TRBV30 and TRBJ2-1, is SQTIHQWPATLVQPVGSPLSLECTVEGTSNPNLYWYRQAAGRGLQLLFYSVGIGQISSEVPQNLSASRPQDRQFILSSKKLLLSDSGFYLCAWSVTGRRYNEQFFGPGTRLTVL.

The chain links TRBV5-6 to TRBJ2-1; 8 bases match TRBD1. V lost 2 bases, J lost 9 bases, and 16 bases stayed unmatched. The CDR3 contains 17 residues. CDR1 and CDR2 (germline): SGHDT, YYEEEE. The CDR3 DNA reads TGTGCCAGCAGCTTCCGGCCCGGGACAGGCTTCCCCGGTGAGCAGTTCTTC. Protein: CASSFRPGTGFPGEQFF. The variable domain in full, with the rest retrieved from reference TRBV5-6 and TRBJ2-1, is DAGVTQSPTHLIKTRGQQVTLRCSPKSGHDTVSWYQQALGQGPQFIFQYYEEEERQRGNFPDRFSGHQFPNYSSELNVNALLLGDSALYLCASSFRPGTGFPGEQFFGPGTRLTVL.

V is TRBV2 and J is TRBJ2-1, with 9 nucleotides matching TRBD1. Trimming cost V 7 bases and J 9 bases; bases outside gene matches: 7. CDR1 is SNHLY and CDR2 is FYNNEI in the germline V gene. The CDR3 totals 13 residues. CDR3 region: CASKRTGDGEQFF. The CDR3 DNA reads TGTGCCAGCAAACGGACAGGGGACGGTGAGCAGTTCTTC.

In DNA form, the CDR3 reads TGTGCCAGCAGCTTAGTTGGCATTATTAGCAACACCATATATTTT. This sequence encodes CASSLVGIISNTIYF. This rearrangement joins TRBV7-2 to TRBJ1-3; D is uncertain. This CDR3 spans 15 amino acids. The germline V gene encodes CDR1 SGHTA and CDR2 FQGNSA. The V end lost 1 base, the J end lost 7 bases, and 14 bases lay between the germline ends. Supplemented by reference TRBV7-2 and TRBJ1-3, the full variable domain reads GAGVSQSPSNKVTEKGKDVELRCDPISGHTALYWYRQSLGQGLEFLIYFQGNSAPDKSGLPSDRFSAERTGGSVSTLTIQRTQQEDSAVYLCASSLVGIISNTIYFGEGSWLTVV.

The rearrangement joins TRBV15 to TRBJ1-1; the D gene is possibly TRBD1 (5 bases). This CDR3 has 15 residues. Germline assignment: CDR1 LNHNV and CDR2 YYDKDF (reference sequence). The V and J ends lost 1 base and 0 bases respectively, with 9 bases between them. The CDR3, as DNA: TGTGCCACCAGCAGAGGAAGGGGTCTGAACACTGAAGCTTTCTTT. Protein sequence: CATSRGRGLNTEAFF.

The chain links TRBV29-1 to TRBJ2-3; tentative D call: TRBD1 (6 bases). Germline values: CDR1 SQVTM, CDR2 ANQGSEA. Trimming removed 3 bases at V and 2 bases at J, with 6 bases between. The length of the CDR3 is 12 residues. CDR3: CSVEGATDTQYF. The CDR3 nucleotides read TGCAGCGTTGAGGGGGCCACAGATACGCAGTATTTT.

This clone was counted once. In DNA, the CDR3 is TGTGCCAGCAGCGTATCGACTTCGTACCAAGAGACCCAGTACTTC. Amino acids: CASSVSTSYQETQYF. The gene calls are TRBV9 and TRBJ2-5; D call uncertain. CDR3 length: 15 residues. Trimming pared 1 base from V and 0 bases from J, leaving 10 bases between. Germline V CDR1 and CDR2: SGDLS, YYNGEE. The entire variable domain, with the rest obtained from reference TRBV9 and TRBJ2-5, is as follows: DSGVTQTPKHLITATGQRVTLRCSPRSGDLSVYWYQQSLDQGLQFLIQYYNGEERAKGNILERFSAQQFPDLHSELNLSSLELGDSALYFCASSVSTSYQETQYFGPGTRLLVL.

The chain links TRBV6-5 to TRBJ2-6, with 7 bases fitting TRBD1. Germline CDR1 reads MNHEY; CDR2 reads SVGAGI. Trimming cost V 2 bases and J 1 base; bases outside gene matches: 2. The CDR3 is 16 amino acids. The CDR3 region is CASSYPTGSGANVLTF. CDR3 sequence (DNA): TGTGCCAGCAGTTACCCGACAGGGTCTGGGGCCAACGTCCTGACTTTC.

This clone was seen more than once but under ten times. The chain links TRBV4-1 to TRBJ1-5; tentatively, D is TRBD1 (6 bases). Germline V gives CDR1 MGHRA, CDR2 YSYEKL. The CDR3 is made up of 16 amino acids. Trimming removed 0 bases at V and 2 bases at J, with 11 bases between. CDR3 coding DNA: TGCGCCAGCAGCCAAGATGGGGGCTTGGGCAATCAGCCCCAGCATTTT. As protein: CASSQDGGLGNQPQHF.

The genes are TRBV6-6 and TRBJ2-7; D is perhaps TRBD1 (6 bases). Trimming took off 7 bases at V and 3 bases at J, with 19 bases between the two ends. The CDR3 totals 15 residues. CDR1 and CDR2 from the germline V gene are MNHNY and SVGAGI (reference sequence). CDR3 sequence reads: CASNRSPGHNYEQYF. In DNA form, the CDR3 reads TGTGCCAGCAATAGATCCCCGGGACATAACTACGAGCAGTACTTC.

This chain joins TRBV6-5 and TRBJ1-2; D call uncertain. V lost 6 bases and J lost 4, with 6 bases in between. The CDR3 contains 11 residues. Looked up from germline, CDR1 is MNHEY and CDR2 is SVGAGI. The CDR3 loop is CASRGPYGYTF. As DNA, the CDR3 is TGTGCCAGCAGGGGCCCCTATGGCTACACCTTC.

This chain joins TRBV4-3 and TRBJ2-1; 14 bases are shared with TRBD2. CDR1 LGHNA and CDR2 YSLEER come from the germline V gene. The CDR3 runs 17 residues. The V segment lost 3 bases and the J segment 7 bases; nucleotides outside the gene matches: 8. CDR3 protein: CASSQYGTSGSRNEQFF. The CDR3 nucleotides are TGCGCCAGCAGCCAGTATGGGACTAGCGGGAGTAGGAATGAGCAGTTCTTC.

The rearrangement joins TRBV6-5 to TRBJ2-2; no clear D gene. Germline V gives CDR1 MNHEY, CDR2 SVGAGI. With 6 bases removed from V and 7 bases from J, the gap between germline ends came to 6 bases. The CDR3 covers 11 residues. The CDR3 sequence is CASRLLGELFF. The DNA of the CDR3 is TGTGCCAGCAGACTGCTCGGGGAGCTGTTTTTT.

The V gene is TRBV6-1, the J gene TRBJ1-5; D is undetermined. Germline CDR1 and CDR2: MNHNS and SASEGT. V lost 2 bases and J 0 bases, leaving 11 bases between the germline ends. This CDR3 has 16 amino acids. The CDR3 DNA follows: TGTGCCAGCAGTGAACTGGCAGGATATAGCAATCAGCCCCAGCATTTT. Translating it yields CASSELAGYSNQPQHF.

This chain uses TRBV15 with TRBJ2-1; 8 bases line up with TRBD1. Unmatched junction bases numbered 8, after V lost 6 bases and J lost 10 bases. Per the germline V gene, CDR1 is LNHNV and CDR2 is YYDKDF (reference sequence). CDR3 size: 13 residues. The CDR3 nucleotides are TGTGCCACCAGTTATGACAGGGGAAGGGAGCAGTTCTTC. This gives the protein CATSYDRGREQFF.

This chain joins TRBV19 and TRBJ1-6; 7 positions agree with TRBD1. Germline CDR1 reads LNHDA; CDR2 reads SQIVND (reference sequence). This CDR3 comprises 17 residues. J gave up 7 bases and V 5 bases, and 14 bases lay outside the gene matches. In DNA, the CDR3 is TGTGCCAGTAGTGCAGCATCCTCCGGGACAGAGAATTCACCCCTCCACTTT. Amino acids: CASSAASSGTENSPLHF. Full variable domain (missing parts from reference TRBV19 and TRBJ1-6): DGGITQSPKYLFRKEGQNVTLSCEQNLNHDAMYWYRQDPGQGLRLIYYSQIVNDFQKGDIAEGYSVSREKKESFPLTVTSAQKNPTAFYLCASSAASSGTENSPLHFGNGTRLTVT.

The chain carries TRBV11-2 and TRBJ1-6, with 7 bases fitting TRBD1. The V gene's germline CDR1 is SGHAT and CDR2 FQNNGV. The CDR3 is 18 residues long. V was pared by 0 bases and J by 8 bases, with 13 bases of the junction left unmatched. CDR3 protein: CASSLEWRARGWYSPLHF. CDR3 coding DNA: TGTGCCAGCAGCTTAGAATGGAGAGCCAGGGGGTGGTATTCACCCCTCCACTTT.

This chain uses TRBV7-6 with TRBJ2-5, with D tentatively TRBD2 (5 bases). Per germline, CDR1 SGHVS and CDR2 FNYEAQ. The V and J ends lost 1 base and 4 bases respectively, with 13 bases between them. The CDR3 loop spans 15 amino acids. CDR3 residues: CASSLGAEFGETQYF. CDR3 bases: TGTGCCAGCAGCTTAGGAGCGGAATTCGGAGAGACCCAGTACTTC.

The gene calls are TRBV19 and TRBJ1-3; D gene unclear. The germline V and J ends were trimmed by 6 bases and 0 bases, with 12 bases remaining between them. Germline V gives CDR1 LNHDA, CDR2 SQIVND (reference sequence). CDR3 size: 15 residues. The CDR3 DNA sequence: TGTGCCAGTAGACCCGTCGGAGGCTCTGGAAACACCATATATTTT. Protein: CASRPVGGSGNTIYF.